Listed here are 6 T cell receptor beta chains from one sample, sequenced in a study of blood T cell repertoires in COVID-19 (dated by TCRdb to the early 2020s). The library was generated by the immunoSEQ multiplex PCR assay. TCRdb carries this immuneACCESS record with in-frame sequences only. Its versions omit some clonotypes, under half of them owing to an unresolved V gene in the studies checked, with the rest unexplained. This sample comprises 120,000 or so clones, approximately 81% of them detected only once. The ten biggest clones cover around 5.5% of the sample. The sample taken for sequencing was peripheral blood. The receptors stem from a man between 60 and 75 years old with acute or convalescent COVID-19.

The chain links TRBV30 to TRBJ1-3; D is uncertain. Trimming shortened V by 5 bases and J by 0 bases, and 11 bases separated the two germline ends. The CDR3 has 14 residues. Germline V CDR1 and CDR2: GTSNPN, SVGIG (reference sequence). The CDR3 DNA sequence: TGTGCCTGGTCACAGTTTACCTCTGGAAACACCATATATTTT. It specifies CAWSQFTSGNTIYF.

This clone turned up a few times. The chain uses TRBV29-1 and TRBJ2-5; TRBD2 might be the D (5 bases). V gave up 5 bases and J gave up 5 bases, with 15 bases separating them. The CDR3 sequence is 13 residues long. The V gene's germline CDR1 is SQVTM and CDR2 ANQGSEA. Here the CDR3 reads CSVRASLSETQYF. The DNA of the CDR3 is TGCAGCGTTCGAGCTAGCCTCTCCGAGACCCAGTACTTC.

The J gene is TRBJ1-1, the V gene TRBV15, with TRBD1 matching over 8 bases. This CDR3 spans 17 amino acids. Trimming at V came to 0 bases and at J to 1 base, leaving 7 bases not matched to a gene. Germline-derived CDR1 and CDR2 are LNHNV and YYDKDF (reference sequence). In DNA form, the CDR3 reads TGTGCCACCAGCAGAGATCAAACAGGGGGTGGGAACACTGAAGCTTTCTTT. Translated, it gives CATSRDQTGGGNTEAFF.

The CDR3 DNA is TGTGCCAGCAGTGAGGCAGGGGGGCAGGGAAACATTCAGTACTTC. Residues: CASSEAGGQGNIQYF. The genes are TRBV25-1 and TRBJ2-4, with D perhaps matching TRBD1 (7 bases). Trimming cost V 3 bases and J 6 bases, with 15 bases left between them. CDR1 and CDR2 from the germline V gene are MGHDK and SYGVNS. CDR3 length: 15 amino acids. Complete variable domain (other parts from reference TRBV25-1 and TRBJ2-4): EADIYQTPRYLVIGTGKKITLECSQTMGHDKMYWYQQDPGMELHLIHYSYGVNSTEKGDLSSESTVSRIRTEHFPLTLESARPSHTSQYLCASSEAGGQGNIQYFGAGTRLSVL.

CDR3 region: CASGFKRTGSSYEQYF. The DNA for the CDR3 is TGTGCTAGTGGTTTTAAGAGGACAGGGAGCTCCTACGAGCAGTACTTC. The chain employs TRBV12-5 and TRBJ2-7; 8 bases match TRBD1. Germline V gives CDR1 LGHNT, CDR2 FRNRAP. J gave up 0 bases and V 3 bases, and 7 bases lay outside the gene matches. This CDR3 is built from 16 residues.

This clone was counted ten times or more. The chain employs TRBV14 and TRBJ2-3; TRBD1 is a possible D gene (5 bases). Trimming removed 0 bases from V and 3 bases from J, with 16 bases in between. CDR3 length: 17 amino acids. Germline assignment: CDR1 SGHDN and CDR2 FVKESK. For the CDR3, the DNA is TGTGCCAGCAGCCAAGATGGACGGACATCAGCAACAGATACGCAGTATTTT. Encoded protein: CASSQDGRTSATDTQYF.